Below, one TCR beta chain is given with its context. This CDR3 is 15 amino acids long. Germline V gene sequence: CDR1 MNHEY, CDR2 SMNVEV (reference sequence). The trim removed 7 bases at V and 2 bases at J, leaving 7 bases unmatched. This entry is derived from a study of blood T cell repertoires in COVID-19. At the level of the study: The United States, Italy and Spain provided the acute and convalescent COVID-19 samples.

In the study's own analysis: Reference gene primer amplification yielded estimated nucleated cell counts. This table comes from immunoSEQ multiplex PCR, and its TCRdb copy is limited to in-frame clones, with some not included. The V and J calls and clone size were taken over from that table, and D and trimming were inferred from the DNA. The table lists about 220,000 clones, more than 65% of them singletons, with 2.3% in the top ten. This TCR derives from an older woman with acute or convalescent COVID-19. The specimen sequenced was peripheral blood. The chain recombines TRBV27 with TRBJ2-3; 9 nucleotides align to TRBD2. The CDR3, as DNA: TGTGCCAGCAAAATCATAGCGGGGGCCACAGATACGCAGTATTTT. Protein product: CASKIIAGATDTQYF.